These 3 T cell receptor beta chains were sequenced from one sample in a study of T cell clonality in common variable immunodeficiency. The method was immunoSEQ multiplex PCR; TCRdb's version includes in-frame clones alone and lacks a portion of them. The specimen has about 81,000 clones, none found just once. The sequenced sample was peripheral blood mononuclear cells. These receptors were obtained from a person aged 18 to 70 in good health.

This clone showed up just a few times. The read is 3 residues too short to cover the CDR3 end, so that end is filled in from the germline J gene. This chain uses TRBV18 with TRBJ2-3; the match to TRBD1 covers 8 bases. Trimming at V came to 6 bases and at J to 1 base, leaving 12 bases not matched to a gene. The CDR3 is made up of 17 amino acids. Looked up from germline, CDR1 is KGHSH and CDR2 is LQKENI. The CDR3 loop reads CASSLLSGQGGTDTQYF. The CDR3 DNA, read in part, is TGTGCCAGCTCGCTACTTTCCGGACAGGGTGGCACAGATACG.

This clone was picked up many times. The read comes to an end 3 residues before the CDR3 does, leaving the germline J gene to fill in the end. The chain is built from TRBV7-9 and TRBJ2-7; TRBD2 is a possible D gene (5 bases). Trimming removed 4 bases at V and 2 bases at J, with 9 bases between. Germline V CDR1 and CDR2: SEHNR, FQNEAQ (reference sequence). The length of the CDR3 is 13 residues. CDR3 amino acids: CASSSDLPYEQYF. Partial CDR3 DNA: TGTGCCAGCAGCTCGGACTTACCCTACGAG.

In this sample, this clone turned up many times. The read terminates 3 residues before the CDR3 end, so the remaining end is supplied by the germline J gene. V is TRBV7-2 and J is TRBJ2-7; 7 bases align to TRBD1. The CDR3 runs to 14 residues. CDR1 and CDR2 (germline): SGHTA, FQGNSA. V dropped 4 bases and J dropped 2; count of bases not matched to a gene: 5. The CDR3 sequence: CASSSYRGAYEQYF. Partial CDR3 DNA: TGTGCCAGCAGCTCCTACAGGGGCGCCTACGAG.